The 18 T cell receptor beta chains below come from one sample, sequenced in a study of identifying expanded T cells in peripheral blood. TCRdb keeps only in-frame clones here, not all; method: immunoSEQ multiplex PCR. The sample holds approximately 110,000 clones, around 89% seen once. Sequenced: blood. The receptors come from a person between 18 and 70 years old in good health.

The J gene is TRBJ1-2, the V gene TRBV5-6; no firm D call. The CDR3 has 13 residues. Germline V gene lookup returns CDR1 SGHDT and CDR2 YYEEEE. Trimming took 4 bases from V and 0 from J, leaving 7 bases between them. As DNA, the CDR3 is TGTGCCAGCAGCCTCGGAACTAACTATGGCTACACCTTC. This gives the protein CASSLGTNYGYTF.

This sequence joins TRBV6-5 and TRBJ1-5; TRBD1 matches 7 bases. Germline values: CDR1 MNHEY, CDR2 SVGAGI. V lost 6 bases, J lost 2 bases, and 7 bases stayed unmatched. The CDR3 totals 15 residues. CDR3 loop: CASRRQGYGNQPQHF. CDR3 sequence (DNA): TGTGCCAGCAGAAGACAGGGATATGGCAATCAGCCCCAGCATTTT.

The chain recombines TRBV28 with TRBJ1-3; no firm D call. V lost 7 bases and J 0 bases, leaving 13 bases between the germline ends. CDR1 is MDHEN and CDR2 is SYDVKM in the germline V gene. The CDR3 has 15 residues. The CDR3: CASIGSYPSGNTIYF. In DNA, the CDR3 is TGTGCCAGCATCGGCAGCTACCCCTCTGGAAACACCATATATTTT.

CDR3 nucleotide sequence: TGCAGCTCTTACCCTACAGGGGGCTCCTACAATGAGCAGTTCTTC. Translated: CSSYPTGGSYNEQFF. V gene TRBV29-1 combines with J gene TRBJ2-1; TRBD1 matches 8 bases. V was pared by 8 bases and J by 0 bases, with 9 bases of the junction left unmatched. The CDR3 contains 15 residues. Germline V gives CDR1 SQVTM, CDR2 ANQGSEA.

The V and J genes are TRBV4-1 and TRBJ2-2, with D possibly being TRBD2 (6 bases). V was trimmed by 6 bases and J by 6 bases, leaving 20 bases between them. The CDR3 extends over 16 amino acids. From germline, CDR1 is MGHRA and CDR2 YSYEKL. The chain's CDR3 is CASRTVGGVTPGELFF. CDR3 bases: TGCGCCAGCAGGACGGTAGGCGGGGTAACCCCCGGGGAGCTGTTTTTT.

The chain recombines TRBV5-1 with TRBJ2-7; TRBD1 agrees at 9 bases. V lost 2 bases and J lost 7; bases outside the gene matches: 10. CDR3 length: 15 amino acids. From germline, CDR1 is SGHRS and CDR2 YFSETQ. CDR3 amino acids: CASSFPTGGSREQYF. The CDR3 DNA reads TGCGCCAGCAGCTTCCCTACAGGGGGCTCTCGGGAGCAGTACTTC.

The chain recombines TRBV7-8 with TRBJ1-1; D call uncertain. Germline loops: CDR1 SGHVS, CDR2 FQNEAQ. This CDR3 comprises 13 residues. V shed 3 bases and J shed 4 bases, with 9 bases lying between them. The CDR3 DNA sequence: TGTGCCAGCAGCTTCTCCTTGGGCACTGAAGCTTTCTTT. Translation: CASSFSLGTEAFF.

The chain combines TRBV7-2 with TRBJ2-1, with 8 bases that match TRBD2. V dropped 0 bases and J dropped 4; count of bases not matched to a gene: 2. Germline CDR1 SGHTA, CDR2 FQGNSA. This CDR3 region has 15 residues. The CDR3 here is CASSLASGGYNEQFF. DNA of the CDR3: TGTGCCAGCAGCTTAGCGAGCGGGGGTTACAATGAGCAGTTCTTC.

The chain employs TRBV9 and TRBJ1-6; TRBD1 matches at 10 bases. The CDR3 loop spans 16 amino acids. V dropped 5 bases and J dropped 10; count of bases not matched to a gene: 12. CDR1 SGDLS and CDR2 YYNGEE come from the germline V gene. CDR3 DNA: TGTGCCAGCAGTGACTTTGGGACAGGGGTAGAATCACCCCTCCACTTT. Translation gives CASSDFGTGVESPLHF. The complete variable domain, with remaining parts taken from reference TRBV9 and TRBJ1-6, reads DSGVTQTPKHLITATGQRVTLRCSPRSGDLSVYWYQQSLDQGLQFLIQYYNGEERAKGNILERFSAQQFPDLHSELNLSSLELGDSALYFCASSDFGTGVESPLHFGNGTRLTVT.

The J gene is TRBJ2-4, the V gene TRBV28; D is possibly TRBD2 (7 bases). Germline lookup yields CDR1 MDHEN and CDR2 SYDVKM. CDR3 size: 14 residues. Trimming removed 8 bases from V and 8 bases from J, with 19 bases in between. The CDR3: CASGAGAGYYIQYF. Written as DNA, the CDR3 is TGTGCCAGCGGCGCGGGGGCCGGGTATTACATTCAGTACTTC. The complete variable domain, with remaining parts taken from reference TRBV28 and TRBJ2-4, reads DVKVTQSSRYLVKRTGEKVFLECVQDMDHENMFWYRQDPGLGLRLIYFSYDVKMKEKGDIPEGYSVSREKKERFSLILESASTNQTSMYLCASGAGAGYYIQYFGAGTRLSVL.

The chain combines TRBV18 with TRBJ2-1; D may match TRBD1 or TRBD2 (5 bases each). The V gene lost 4 bases and the J gene lost 3 bases, with 10 bases spanning the gap. CDR1 and CDR2 (germline): KGHSH, LQKENI. This CDR3 is 14 amino acids long. The CDR3 loop is CASSRDPDYNEQFF. The CDR3 coding sequence is TGTGCCAGCTCACGGGACCCTGACTACAATGAGCAGTTCTTC.

This clone was counted a single time. V is TRBV5-4 and J is TRBJ2-5, with 13 bases identical to TRBD2. Looked up from germline, CDR1 is SGHNT and CDR2 is YYREEE (reference sequence). CDR3 size: 13 residues. The V and J ends lost 4 bases and 12 bases, in that order; junction bases with no gene match: 6. The chain's CDR3 is CASSTSGGVNKYF. CDR3 nucleotide sequence: TGTGCCAGCAGCACTAGCGGGGGGGTCAATAAGTACTTC.

The chain recombines TRBV27 with TRBJ1-5, with a possible D match to TRBD1 (6 bases). CDR1 is MNHEY and CDR2 is SMNVEV in the germline V gene (reference sequence). Trimming cost V 6 bases and J 0 bases, with 18 bases left between them. CDR3 length: 17 residues. CDR3 amino acids: CASSASEGGYSNQPQHF. The DNA for the CDR3 is TGTGCCAGCAGCGCTTCCGAGGGGGGCTATAGCAATCAGCCCCAGCATTTT.

The gene calls are TRBV7-8 and TRBJ2-5, with 9 bases matching TRBD1. V gave up 6 bases and J gave up 4 bases; unmatched junction bases: 9. This CDR3 comprises 15 residues. CDR1 and CDR2 (germline): SGHVS, FQNEAQ. The CDR3 reads CASRPWTGAGETQYF. In nucleotides, the CDR3 is TGTGCCAGCAGACCATGGACAGGGGCGGGAGAGACCCAGTACTTC.

The CDR3, as DNA: TGTGCCATCAGTGAGGAGGTTCTTGGCGGCTACACCTTC. Amino acids: CAISEEVLGGYTF. This chain uses TRBV10-3 with TRBJ1-2; the D is unclear. The V gene lost 2 bases and the J gene lost 8 bases, with 12 bases spanning the gap. This CDR3 contains 13 residues. In germline, CDR1 is ENHRY, CDR2 SYGVKD.

In its sample, this clone was seen once. V usage is TRBV7-2 and J usage is TRBJ1-1, with 11 positions matching TRBD1. Germline values: CDR1 SGHTA, CDR2 FQGNSA. After removal of 5 bases from V and 5 bases from J, the junction contained 7 bases not matched to a gene. This CDR3 has 15 residues. CDR3 DNA sequence: TGTGCCAGCAGCACTACGTGGGACAGGGGGACTGAAGCTTTCTTT. Translating gives CASSTTWDRGTEAFF.

The rearrangement links TRBV15 to TRBJ2-3; 7 bases map to TRBD2. Per the germline V gene, CDR1 is LNHNV and CDR2 is YYDKDF (reference sequence). The CDR3 is 16 residues long. The ends lost 1 base at V and 1 base at J; junction bases unmatched: 5. The CDR3 DNA sequence: TGTGCCACCAGCAGAGGCGGTGGGGGGGGCACAGATACGCAGTATTTT. Its translation: CATSRGGGGGTDTQYF.

CDR3 amino acids: CASSPVQGTADTQYF. CDR3 bases: TGTGCCAGCAGTCCGGTGCAGGGTACTGCAGATACGCAGTATTTT. The chain uses TRBV28 and TRBJ2-3; TRBD1 is a possible D gene (5 bases). Per the germline V gene, CDR1 is MDHEN and CDR2 is SYDVKM. The CDR3 sequence is 15 residues long. Trimming removed 5 bases at V and 4 bases at J, with 16 bases between.